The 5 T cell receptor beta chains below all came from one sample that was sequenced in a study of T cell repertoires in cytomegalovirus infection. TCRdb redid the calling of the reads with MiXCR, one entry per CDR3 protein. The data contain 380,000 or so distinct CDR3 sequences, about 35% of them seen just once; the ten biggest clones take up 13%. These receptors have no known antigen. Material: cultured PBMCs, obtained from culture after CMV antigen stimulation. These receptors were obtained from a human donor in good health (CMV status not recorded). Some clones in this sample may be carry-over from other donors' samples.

CDR3: CASSLDFQGQETQYF. The CDR3 coding sequence is TGTGCCAGCAGCTTAGATTTCCAGGGACAAGAGACCCAGTACTTC. The V and J genes are TRBV11-2 and TRBJ2-5, with D possibly being TRBD1 (5 bases). Germline V gives CDR1 SGHAT, CDR2 FQNNGV. The CDR3 covers 15 residues. V lost 0 bases and J lost 2, with 10 bases in between.

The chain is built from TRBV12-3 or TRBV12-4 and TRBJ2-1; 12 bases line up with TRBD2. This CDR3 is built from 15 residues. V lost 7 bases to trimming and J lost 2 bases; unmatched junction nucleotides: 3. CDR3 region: CASNLAGGTYNEQFF. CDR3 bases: TGTGCCAGCAACCTAGCGGGAGGGACCTACAATGAGCAGTTCTTC.

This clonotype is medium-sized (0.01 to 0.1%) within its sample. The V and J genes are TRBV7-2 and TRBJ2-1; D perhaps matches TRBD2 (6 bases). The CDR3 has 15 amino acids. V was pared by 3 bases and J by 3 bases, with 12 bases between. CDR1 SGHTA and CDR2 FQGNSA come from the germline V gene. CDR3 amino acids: CASSFPPAGYNEQFF. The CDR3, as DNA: TGTGCCAGCAGCTTCCCCCCAGCGGGCTACAATGAGCAGTTCTTC.

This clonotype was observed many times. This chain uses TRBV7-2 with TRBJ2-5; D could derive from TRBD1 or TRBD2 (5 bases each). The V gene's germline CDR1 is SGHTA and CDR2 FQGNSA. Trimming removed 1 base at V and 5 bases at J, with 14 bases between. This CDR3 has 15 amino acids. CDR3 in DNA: TGTGCCAGCAGCTTAGTAGCCCGAGGGGTGGAGACCCAGTACTTC. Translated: CASSLVARGVETQYF.

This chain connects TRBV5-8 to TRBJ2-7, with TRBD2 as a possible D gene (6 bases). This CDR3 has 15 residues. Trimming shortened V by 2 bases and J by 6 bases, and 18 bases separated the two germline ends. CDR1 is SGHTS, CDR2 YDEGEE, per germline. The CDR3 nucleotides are TGTGCCAGCAGCTTCTGGCGGGACCCCGCCTCCGAGCAGTACTTC. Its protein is CASSFWRDPASEQYF.